The subject of this entry is one T cell receptor beta chain. From the germline J gene comes the end of the CDR3, since the read stops 3 residues before it. The data stem from a study of T cell clonality in common variable immunodeficiency. CVID and control samples used equivalent genomic DNA input. Assay used: immunoSEQ multiplex PCR; TCRdb lists only in-frame clones, some missing. The profile covers roughly 30,000 clones, none occurring a single time. This CDR3 comprises 13 residues. Per germline, CDR1 KGHSH and CDR2 LQKENI. The chain links TRBV18 to TRBJ1-4; TRBD1 is a possible D gene (5 bases). This clonotype was obtained from a person aged 18 to 70 in good health. The sample consisted of peripheral blood mononuclear cells. CDR3 in amino acids: CASSPVQGSPLFF. Incomplete CDR3 DNA: TGTGCCAGCTCACCAGTGCAGGGATCACCA.